The clone carrying this TCR beta chain was detected a few times. No antigen is known for it. The source of the sample is a study of T-cell reconstitution after alpha-beta-depleted transplantation in children. General observations from the study: Where some patients showed high TCRbeta diversity at day 60, it came from recipient T cells and thymic progenitors that had survived. Newly generated T cells supplied most T-cell counts and diversity one year post-transplant.

For TCRbeta, the library was prepared with unique molecular identifiers. Using its own MiXCR run on the PCR reads, TCRdb lists one record per CDR3 protein. The table has approximately 630,000 distinct CDR3 sequences, around 14% seen once; the top ten hold around 0.8%. CDR3 size: 15 residues. The V gene lost 4 bases and the J gene lost 12 bases, with 23 bases spanning the gap. Per germline, CDR1 SGHRS and CDR2 YFSETQ. Here the sequenced sample was PBMCs, taken before TCRalphabeta/CD19-depleted stem cell transplant. This sequence was found in a girl under 10 years old with congenital amegakaryocytic thrombocytopenia, due to receive a stem cell transplant. This rearrangement joins TRBV5-1 to TRBJ2-1; D assignment may be TRBD1 or TRBD2 (5 bases each). The CDR3 reads CASSAGQEGRIGQFF. The CDR3 bases are TGCGCCAGCAGCGCCGGACAAGAAGGGAGAATAGGGCAGTTCTTC.